What follows describes a single T cell receptor (beta chain). No antigen is known for it. This entry comes from a study of T-cell memory formation after mild COVID-19. Broader study findings: Clonal second-wave expansions that peaked on day 37 had unconfirmed SARS-CoV-2 specificity.

CDR3 length: 13 amino acids. The trim removed 6 bases at V and 3 bases at J, leaving 3 bases unmatched. The germline V gene has CDR1 SGHRS and CDR2 YFSETQ. Constant-segment-primed 5'RACE gave TCR alpha and TCR beta cDNA libraries with sample barcodes and UMIs. TCRdb re-derived calls from the 5' RACE reads in MiXCR, one entry per CDR3 protein. Found here are 200,000 to 250,000 distinct CDR3 sequences, less than 20% of them singletons; the top ten hold under 2.5%. The clonotype was recovered from an adult woman who had mild COVID-19 (a few samples of this study predate the infection). Cell type and time point are not known. V is TRBV5-1 and J is TRBJ1-1, with 9 positions matching TRBD1. Sample: PBMCs or a T cell subset sorted from them (not recorded which). CDR3: CASNRDRDTEAFF. CDR3 nucleotide sequence: TGCGCCAGCAACCGGGACAGGGACACTGAAGCTTTCTTT.